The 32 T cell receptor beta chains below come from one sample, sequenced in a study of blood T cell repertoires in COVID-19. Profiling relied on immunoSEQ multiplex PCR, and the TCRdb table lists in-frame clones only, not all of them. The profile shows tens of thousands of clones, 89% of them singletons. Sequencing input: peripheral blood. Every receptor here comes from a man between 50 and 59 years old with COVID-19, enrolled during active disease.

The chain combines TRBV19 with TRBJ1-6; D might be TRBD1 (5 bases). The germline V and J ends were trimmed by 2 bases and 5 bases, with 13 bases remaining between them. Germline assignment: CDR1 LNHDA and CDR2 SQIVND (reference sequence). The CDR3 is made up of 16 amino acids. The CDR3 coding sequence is TGTGCCAGTAGTATATCCCGAGTGGGGCATAATTCACCCCTCCACTTT. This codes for CASSISRVGHNSPLHF.

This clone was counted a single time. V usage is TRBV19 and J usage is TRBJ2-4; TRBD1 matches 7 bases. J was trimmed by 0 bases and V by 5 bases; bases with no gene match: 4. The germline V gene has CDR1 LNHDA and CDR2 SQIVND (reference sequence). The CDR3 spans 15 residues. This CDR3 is CASSGTDLAKNIQYF. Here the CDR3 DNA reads TGTGCCAGTAGTGGGACAGACCTAGCCAAAAACATTCAGTACTTC.

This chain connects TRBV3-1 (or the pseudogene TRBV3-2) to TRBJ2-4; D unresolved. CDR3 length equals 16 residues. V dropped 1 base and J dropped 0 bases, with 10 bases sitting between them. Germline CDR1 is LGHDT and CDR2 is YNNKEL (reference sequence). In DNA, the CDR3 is TGTGCCAGCAGCCAAGTAGCAGAACTAGCCAAAAACATTCAGTACTTC. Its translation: CASSQVAELAKNIQYF.

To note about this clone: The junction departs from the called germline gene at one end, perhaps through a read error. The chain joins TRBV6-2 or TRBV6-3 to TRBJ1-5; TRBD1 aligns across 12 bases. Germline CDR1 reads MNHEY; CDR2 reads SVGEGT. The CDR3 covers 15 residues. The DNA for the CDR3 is TGTGCCAGCAGTTACGGGACAGGGGGCAATGAGCCCCAGCATTTT. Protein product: CASSYGTGGNEPQHF.

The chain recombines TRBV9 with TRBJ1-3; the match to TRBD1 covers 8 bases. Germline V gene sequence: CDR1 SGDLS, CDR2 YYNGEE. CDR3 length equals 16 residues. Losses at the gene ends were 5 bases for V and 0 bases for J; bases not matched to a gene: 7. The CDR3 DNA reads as TGTGCCAGCAGTAAGGACAGGGAATTCTCTGGAAACACCATATATTTT. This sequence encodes CASSKDREFSGNTIYF.

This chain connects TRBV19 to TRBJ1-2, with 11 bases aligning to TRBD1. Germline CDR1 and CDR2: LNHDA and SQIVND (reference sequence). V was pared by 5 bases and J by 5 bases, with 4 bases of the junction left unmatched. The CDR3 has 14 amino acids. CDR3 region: CASSPRDRGYGYTF. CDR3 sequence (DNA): TGTGCCAGTAGTCCCCGGGACAGGGGGTATGGCTACACCTTC.

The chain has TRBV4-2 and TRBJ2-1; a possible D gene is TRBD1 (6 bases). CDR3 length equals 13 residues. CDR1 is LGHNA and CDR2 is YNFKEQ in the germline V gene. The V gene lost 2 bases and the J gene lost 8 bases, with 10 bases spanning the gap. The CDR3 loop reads CASSQPGEHEQFF. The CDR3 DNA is TGTGCCAGCAGCCAACCAGGGGAGCATGAGCAGTTCTTC.

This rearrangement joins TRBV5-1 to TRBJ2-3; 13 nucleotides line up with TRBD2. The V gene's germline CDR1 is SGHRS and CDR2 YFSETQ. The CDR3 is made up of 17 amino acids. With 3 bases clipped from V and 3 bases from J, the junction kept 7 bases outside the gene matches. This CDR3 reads CASSWTSGGWGTDTQYF. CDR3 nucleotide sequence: TGCGCCAGCAGCTGGACTAGCGGGGGCTGGGGAACAGATACGCAGTATTTT. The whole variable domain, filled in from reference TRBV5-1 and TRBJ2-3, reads KAGVTQTPRYLIKTRGQQVTLSCSPISGHRSVSWYQQTPGQGLQFLFEYFSETQRNKGNFPGRFSGRQFSNSRSEMNVSTLELGDSALYLCASSWTSGGWGTDTQYFGPGTRLTVL.

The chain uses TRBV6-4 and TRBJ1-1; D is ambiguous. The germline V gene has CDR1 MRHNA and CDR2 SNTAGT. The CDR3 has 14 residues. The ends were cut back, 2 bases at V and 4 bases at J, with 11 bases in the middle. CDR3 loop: CASSDKGVATEAFF. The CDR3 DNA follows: TGTGCCAGCAGTGACAAGGGAGTGGCCACTGAAGCTTTCTTT.

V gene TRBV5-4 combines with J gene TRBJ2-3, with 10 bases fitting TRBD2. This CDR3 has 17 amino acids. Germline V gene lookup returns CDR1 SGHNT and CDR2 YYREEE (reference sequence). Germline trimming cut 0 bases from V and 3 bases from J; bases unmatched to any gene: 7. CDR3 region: CASSLASGGPLTDTQYF. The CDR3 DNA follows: TGTGCCAGCAGCTTGGCTAGCGGGGGCCCTTTGACAGATACGCAGTATTTT.

The CDR3 DNA follows: TGTGCCAGCAGTTTCATGAACACTGAAGCTTTCTTT. Amino acid sequence: CASSFMNTEAFF. This sequence joins TRBV6-2 or TRBV6-3 and TRBJ1-1, with D unresolved. V lost 4 bases and J 0 bases, leaving 3 bases between the germline ends. Germline V gene sequence: CDR1 MNHEY, CDR2 SVGEGT. CDR3 length: 12 amino acids.

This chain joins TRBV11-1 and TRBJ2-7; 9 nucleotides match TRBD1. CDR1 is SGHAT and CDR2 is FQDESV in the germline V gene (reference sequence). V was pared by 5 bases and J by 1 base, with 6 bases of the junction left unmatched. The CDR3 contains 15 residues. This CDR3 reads CASSRAGTGSYEQYF. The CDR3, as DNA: TGTGCCAGCAGCCGCGCCGGGACAGGGTCCTACGAGCAGTACTTC.

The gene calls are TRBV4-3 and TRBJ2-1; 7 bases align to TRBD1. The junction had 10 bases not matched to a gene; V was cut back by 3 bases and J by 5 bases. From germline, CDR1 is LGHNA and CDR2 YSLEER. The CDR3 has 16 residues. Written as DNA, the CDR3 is TGCGCCAGCAGCCACCCTCCGGGACAGAGAGACAATGAGCAGTTCTTC. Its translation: CASSHPPGQRDNEQFF.

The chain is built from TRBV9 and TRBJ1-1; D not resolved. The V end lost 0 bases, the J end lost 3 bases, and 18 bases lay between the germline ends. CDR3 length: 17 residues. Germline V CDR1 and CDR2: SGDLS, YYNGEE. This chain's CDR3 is CASSVGSSQRGDTEAFF. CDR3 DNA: TGTGCCAGCAGCGTAGGGAGCAGCCAGCGCGGGGACACTGAAGCTTTCTTT.

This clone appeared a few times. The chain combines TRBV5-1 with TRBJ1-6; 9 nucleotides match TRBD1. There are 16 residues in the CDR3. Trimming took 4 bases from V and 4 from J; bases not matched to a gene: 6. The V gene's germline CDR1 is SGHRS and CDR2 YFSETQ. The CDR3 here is CASSPRQGVYNSPLHF. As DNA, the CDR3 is TGCGCCAGCAGCCCCAGACAGGGGGTATATAATTCACCCCTCCACTTT.

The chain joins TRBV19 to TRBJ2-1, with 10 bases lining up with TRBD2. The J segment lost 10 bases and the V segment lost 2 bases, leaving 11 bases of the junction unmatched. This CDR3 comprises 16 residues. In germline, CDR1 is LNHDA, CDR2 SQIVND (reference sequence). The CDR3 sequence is CASSISHSLAGEEQFF. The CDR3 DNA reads TGTGCCAGTAGTATATCCCACTCCCTAGCGGGGGAAGAGCAGTTCTTC.

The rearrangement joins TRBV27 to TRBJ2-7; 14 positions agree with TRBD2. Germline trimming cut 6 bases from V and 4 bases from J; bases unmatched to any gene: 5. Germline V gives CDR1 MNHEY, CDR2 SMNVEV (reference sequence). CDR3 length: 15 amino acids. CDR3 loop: CASRRLAGGQYEQYF. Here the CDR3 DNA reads TGTGCCAGCAGGAGACTAGCGGGGGGGCAGTACGAGCAGTACTTC.

The CDR3 coding sequence is TGTGCCAGCAGCCCCGGGACAGAGAACTATGGCTACACCTTC. This sequence encodes CASSPGTENYGYTF. The chain links TRBV2 to TRBJ1-2, with 7 bases lining up with TRBD1. In germline, CDR1 is SNHLY, CDR2 FYNNEI. This CDR3 has 14 residues. Losses at the gene ends were 6 bases for V and 2 bases for J; bases not matched to a gene: 6.

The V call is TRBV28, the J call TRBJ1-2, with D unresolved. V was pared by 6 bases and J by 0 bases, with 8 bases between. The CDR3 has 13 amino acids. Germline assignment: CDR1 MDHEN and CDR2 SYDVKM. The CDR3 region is CASRTTTNYGYTF. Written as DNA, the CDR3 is TGTGCCAGCAGAACTACAACTAACTATGGCTACACCTTC.

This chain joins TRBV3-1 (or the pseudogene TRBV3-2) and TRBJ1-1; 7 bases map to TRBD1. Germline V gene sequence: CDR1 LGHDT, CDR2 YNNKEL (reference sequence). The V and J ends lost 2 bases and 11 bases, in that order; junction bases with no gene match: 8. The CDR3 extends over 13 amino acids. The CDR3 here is CASSQSHRGFAFF. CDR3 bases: TGTGCCAGCAGCCAAAGTCACAGGGGATTCGCTTTCTTT.

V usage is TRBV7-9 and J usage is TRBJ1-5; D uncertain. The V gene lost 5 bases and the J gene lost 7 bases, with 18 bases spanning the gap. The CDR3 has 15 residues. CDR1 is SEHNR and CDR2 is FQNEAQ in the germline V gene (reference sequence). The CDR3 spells CASSPYPSEGQPQHF. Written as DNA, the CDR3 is TGTGCCAGCAGCCCATACCCCTCGGAGGGACAGCCCCAGCATTTT.

CDR3 residues: CASSPGGQANTGELFF. Written as DNA, the CDR3 is TGTGCCAGCAGCCCGGGGGGACAGGCGAACACCGGGGAGCTGTTTTTT. V and J are TRBV5-8 and TRBJ2-2; TRBD1 might be the D (8 bases). The CDR3 has 16 amino acids. The V gene lost 4 bases and the J gene lost 0 bases, with 13 bases spanning the gap. Per the germline V gene, CDR1 is SGHTS and CDR2 is YDEGEE.

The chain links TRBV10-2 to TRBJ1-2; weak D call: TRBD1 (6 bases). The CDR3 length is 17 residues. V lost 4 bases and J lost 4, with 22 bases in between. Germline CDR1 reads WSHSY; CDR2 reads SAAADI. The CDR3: CASSVLRQERVGYGYTF. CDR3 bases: TGCGCCAGCAGTGTCCTCAGACAGGAGAGGGTCGGCTATGGCTACACCTTC.

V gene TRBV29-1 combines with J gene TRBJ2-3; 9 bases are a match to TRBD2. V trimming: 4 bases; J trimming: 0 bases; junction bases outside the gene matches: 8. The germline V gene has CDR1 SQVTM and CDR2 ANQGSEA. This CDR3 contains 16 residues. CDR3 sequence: CSVGIAGALSTDTQYF. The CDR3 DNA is TGCAGCGTTGGGATAGCGGGGGCCCTCAGCACAGATACGCAGTATTTT.

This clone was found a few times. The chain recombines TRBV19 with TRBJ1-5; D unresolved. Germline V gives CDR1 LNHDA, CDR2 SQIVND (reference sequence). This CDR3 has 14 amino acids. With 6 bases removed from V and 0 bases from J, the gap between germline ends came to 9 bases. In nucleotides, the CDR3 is TGTGCCAGTAGCTATCCGGTTAGCAATCAGCCCCAGCATTTT. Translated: CASSYPVSNQPQHF.

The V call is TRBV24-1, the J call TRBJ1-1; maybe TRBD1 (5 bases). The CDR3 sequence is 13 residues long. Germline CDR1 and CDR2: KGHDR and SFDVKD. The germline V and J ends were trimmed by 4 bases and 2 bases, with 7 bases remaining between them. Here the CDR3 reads CATSEGANTEAFF. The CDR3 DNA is TGTGCCACCAGTGAAGGGGCAAACACTGAAGCTTTCTTT.

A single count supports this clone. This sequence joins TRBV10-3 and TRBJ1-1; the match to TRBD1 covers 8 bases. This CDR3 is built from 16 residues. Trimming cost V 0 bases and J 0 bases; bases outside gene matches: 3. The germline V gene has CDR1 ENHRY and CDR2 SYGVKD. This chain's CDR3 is CAISESAGQVNTEAFF. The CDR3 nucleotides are TGTGCCATCAGTGAGTCGGCGGGACAGGTGAACACTGAAGCTTTCTTT.

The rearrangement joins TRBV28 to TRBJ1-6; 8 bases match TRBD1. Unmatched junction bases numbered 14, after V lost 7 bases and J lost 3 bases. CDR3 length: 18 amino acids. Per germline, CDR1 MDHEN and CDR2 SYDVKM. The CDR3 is CASTQLRDRKIYNSPLHF. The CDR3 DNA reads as TGTGCCAGCACCCAACTCCGGGACAGGAAGATCTATAATTCACCCCTCCACTTT.

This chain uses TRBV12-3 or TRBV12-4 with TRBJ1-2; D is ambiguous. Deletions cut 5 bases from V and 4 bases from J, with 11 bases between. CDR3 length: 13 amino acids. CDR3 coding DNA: TGTGCCAGCAGTCTTCAGGTGACCTATGGCTACACCTTC. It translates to CASSLQVTYGYTF.

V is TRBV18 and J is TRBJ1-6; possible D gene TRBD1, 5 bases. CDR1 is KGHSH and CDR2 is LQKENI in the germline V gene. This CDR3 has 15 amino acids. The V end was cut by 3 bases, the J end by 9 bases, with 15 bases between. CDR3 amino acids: CASSPGSGGSSPLHF. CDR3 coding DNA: TGTGCCAGCTCACCTGGGTCTGGGGGGAGTTCACCCCTCCACTTT. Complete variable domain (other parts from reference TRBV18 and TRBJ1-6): NAGVMQNPRHLVRRRGQEARLRCSPMKGHSHVYWYRQLPEEGLKFMVYLQKENIIDESGMPKERFSAEFPKEGPSILRIQQVVRGDSAAYFCASSPGSGGSSPLHFGNGTRLTVT.

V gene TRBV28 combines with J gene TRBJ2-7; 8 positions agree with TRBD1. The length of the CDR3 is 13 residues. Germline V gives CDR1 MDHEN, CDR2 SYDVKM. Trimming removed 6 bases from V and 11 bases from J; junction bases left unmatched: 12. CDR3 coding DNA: TGTGCCAGCAGCGAACCCGGGACAGGACCGGAGTACTTC. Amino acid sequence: CASSEPGTGPEYF.

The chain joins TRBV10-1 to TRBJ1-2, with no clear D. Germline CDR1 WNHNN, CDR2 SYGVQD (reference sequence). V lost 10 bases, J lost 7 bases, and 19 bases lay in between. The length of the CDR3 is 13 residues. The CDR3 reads CATQKATGSGYTF. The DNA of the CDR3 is TGCGCCACCCAAAAAGCTACGGGATCTGGCTACACCTTC.